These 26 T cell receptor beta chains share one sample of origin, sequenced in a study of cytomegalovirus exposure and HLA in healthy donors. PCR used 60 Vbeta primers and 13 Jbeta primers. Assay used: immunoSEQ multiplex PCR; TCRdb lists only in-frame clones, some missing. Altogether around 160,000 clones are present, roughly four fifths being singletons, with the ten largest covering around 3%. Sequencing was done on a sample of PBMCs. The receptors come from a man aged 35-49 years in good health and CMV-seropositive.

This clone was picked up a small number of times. The CDR3 loop is CASSRTAVAGELFF. CDR3 DNA sequence: TGTGCCAGCAGCCGGACAGCCGTTGCCGGGGAGCTGTTTTTT. The chain combines TRBV27 with TRBJ2-2, with a tentative D call TRBD1 (6 bases). CDR3 length: 14 residues. With 6 bases removed from V and 6 bases from J, the gap between germline ends came to 14 bases. Germline V CDR1 and CDR2: MNHEY, SMNVEV (reference sequence).

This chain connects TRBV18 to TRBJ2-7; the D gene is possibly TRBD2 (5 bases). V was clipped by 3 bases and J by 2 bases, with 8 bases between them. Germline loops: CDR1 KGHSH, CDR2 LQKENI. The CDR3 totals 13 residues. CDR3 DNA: TGTGCCAGCTCACCGGACGGGACCTACGAGCAGTACTTC. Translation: CASSPDGTYEQYF.

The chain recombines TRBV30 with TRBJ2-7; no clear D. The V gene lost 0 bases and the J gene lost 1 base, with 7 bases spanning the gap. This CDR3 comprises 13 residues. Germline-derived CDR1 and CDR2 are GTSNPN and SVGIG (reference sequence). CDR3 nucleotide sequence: TGTGCCTGGAGTGTCTCCCTTTCCTACGAGCAGTACTTC. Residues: CAWSVSLSYEQYF.

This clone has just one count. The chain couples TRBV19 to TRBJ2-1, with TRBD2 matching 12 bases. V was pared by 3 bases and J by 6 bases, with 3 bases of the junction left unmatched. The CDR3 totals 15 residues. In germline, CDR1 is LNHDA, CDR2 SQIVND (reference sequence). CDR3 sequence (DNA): TGTGCCAGTAGTATTCCGGGACTAGCGGGCAATGAGCAGTTCTTC. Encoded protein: CASSIPGLAGNEQFF.

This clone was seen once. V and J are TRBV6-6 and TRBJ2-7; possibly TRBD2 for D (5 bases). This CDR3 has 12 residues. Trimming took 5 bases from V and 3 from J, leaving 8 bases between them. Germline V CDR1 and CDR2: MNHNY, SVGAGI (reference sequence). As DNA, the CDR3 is TGTGCCAGCAGTACAGACTACTACGAGCAGTACTTC. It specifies CASSTDYYEQYF.

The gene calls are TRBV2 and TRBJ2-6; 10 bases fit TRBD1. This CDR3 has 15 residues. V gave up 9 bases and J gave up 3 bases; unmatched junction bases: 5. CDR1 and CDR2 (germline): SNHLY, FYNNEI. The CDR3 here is CASRQGASGANVLTF. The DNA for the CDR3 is TGTGCCAGTAGACAGGGGGCAAGTGGGGCCAACGTCCTGACTTTC.

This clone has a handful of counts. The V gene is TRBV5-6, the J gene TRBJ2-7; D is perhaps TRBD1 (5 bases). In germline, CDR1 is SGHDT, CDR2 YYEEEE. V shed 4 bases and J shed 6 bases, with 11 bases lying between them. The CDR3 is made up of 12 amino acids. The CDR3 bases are TGTGCCAGCAGCCAACAGGACCCCGAGCAGTACTTC. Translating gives CASSQQDPEQYF.

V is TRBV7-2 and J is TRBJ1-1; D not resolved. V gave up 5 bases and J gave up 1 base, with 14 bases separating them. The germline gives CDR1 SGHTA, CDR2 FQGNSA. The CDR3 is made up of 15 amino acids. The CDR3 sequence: CASSPSAVGNTEAFF. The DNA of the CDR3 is TGTGCCAGCAGCCCATCAGCGGTGGGGAACACTGAAGCTTTCTTT.

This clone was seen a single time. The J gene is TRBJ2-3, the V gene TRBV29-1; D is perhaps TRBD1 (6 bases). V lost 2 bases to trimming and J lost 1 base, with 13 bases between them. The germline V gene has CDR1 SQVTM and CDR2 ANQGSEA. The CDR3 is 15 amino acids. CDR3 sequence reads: CSVELQGVGTDTQYF. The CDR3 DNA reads TGCAGCGTTGAATTACAGGGAGTGGGCACAGATACGCAGTATTTT.

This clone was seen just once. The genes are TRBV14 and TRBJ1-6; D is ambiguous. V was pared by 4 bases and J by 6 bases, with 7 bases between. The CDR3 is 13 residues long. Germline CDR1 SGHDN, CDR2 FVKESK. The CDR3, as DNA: TGTGCCAGCAGCCTTCCGGGTAATTCACCCCTCCACTTT. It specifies CASSLPGNSPLHF.

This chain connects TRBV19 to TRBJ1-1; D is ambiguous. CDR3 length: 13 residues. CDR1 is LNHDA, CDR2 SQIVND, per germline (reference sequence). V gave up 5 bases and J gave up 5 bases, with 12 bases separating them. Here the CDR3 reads CASSLNGETEAFF. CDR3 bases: TGTGCCAGTAGTCTCAACGGTGAAACTGAAGCTTTCTTT.

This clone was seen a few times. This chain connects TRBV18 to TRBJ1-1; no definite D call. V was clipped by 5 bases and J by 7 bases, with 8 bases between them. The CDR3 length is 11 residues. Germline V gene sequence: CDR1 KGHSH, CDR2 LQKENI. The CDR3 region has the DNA TGTGCCAGCTCATCGCCTATTGAAGCTTTCTTT. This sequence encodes CASSSPIEAFF.

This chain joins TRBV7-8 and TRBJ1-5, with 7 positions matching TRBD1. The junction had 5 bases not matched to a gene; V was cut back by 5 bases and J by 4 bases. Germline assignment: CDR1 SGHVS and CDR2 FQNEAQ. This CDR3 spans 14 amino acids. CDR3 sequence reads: CASSPTGSNQPQHF. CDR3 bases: TGTGCCAGCAGCCCGACAGGGAGTAATCAGCCCCAGCATTTT.

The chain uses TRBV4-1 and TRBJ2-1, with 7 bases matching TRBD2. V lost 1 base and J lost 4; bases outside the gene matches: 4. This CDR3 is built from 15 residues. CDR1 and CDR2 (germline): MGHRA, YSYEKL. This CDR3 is CASSQVRAGYNEQFF. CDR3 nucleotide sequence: TGCGCCAGCAGCCAAGTAAGAGCGGGATACAATGAGCAGTTCTTC.

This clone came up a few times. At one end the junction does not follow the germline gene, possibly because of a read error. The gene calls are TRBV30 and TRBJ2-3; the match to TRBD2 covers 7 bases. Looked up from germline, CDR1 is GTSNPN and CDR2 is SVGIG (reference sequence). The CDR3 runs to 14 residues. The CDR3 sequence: CARRDYPSTDTQYF. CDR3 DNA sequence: TGTGCCCGGAGGGACTATCCTTCCACAGATACGCAGTATTTT.

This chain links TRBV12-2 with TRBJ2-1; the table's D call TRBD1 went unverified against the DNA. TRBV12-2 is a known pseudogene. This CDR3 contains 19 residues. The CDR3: CASRLGGRGRSSSYNEQFF. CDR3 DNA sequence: TGTGCAAGTCGCTTAGGGGGTAGGGGGCGGTCGAGCTCCTACAATGAGCAGTTCTTC.

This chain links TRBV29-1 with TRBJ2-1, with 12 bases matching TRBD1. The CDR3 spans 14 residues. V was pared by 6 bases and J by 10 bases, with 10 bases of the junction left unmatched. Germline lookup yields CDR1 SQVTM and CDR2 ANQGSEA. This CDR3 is CSVASGTGGGEQFF. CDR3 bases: TGCAGCGTCGCCTCCGGGACAGGGGGCGGGGAGCAGTTCTTC.

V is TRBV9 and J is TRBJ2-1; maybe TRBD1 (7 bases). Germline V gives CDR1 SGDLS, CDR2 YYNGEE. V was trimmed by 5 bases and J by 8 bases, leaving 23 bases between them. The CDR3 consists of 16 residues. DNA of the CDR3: TGTGCCAGCAGTCTAGTAGGGGGCGGGATGGGCGATGAGCAGTTCTTC. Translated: CASSLVGGGMGDEQFF.

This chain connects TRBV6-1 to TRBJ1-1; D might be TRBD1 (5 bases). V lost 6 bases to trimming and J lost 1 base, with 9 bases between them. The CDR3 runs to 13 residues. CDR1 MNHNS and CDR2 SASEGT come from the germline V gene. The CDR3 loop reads CASRGLANTEAFF. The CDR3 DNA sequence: TGTGCCAGCAGGGGACTAGCGAACACTGAAGCTTTCTTT.

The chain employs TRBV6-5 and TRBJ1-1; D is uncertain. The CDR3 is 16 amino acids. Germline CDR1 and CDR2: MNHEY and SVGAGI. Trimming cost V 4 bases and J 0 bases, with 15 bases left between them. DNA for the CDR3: TGTGCCAGCAGTTCCCGCACTGAAGCGATGAACACTGAAGCTTTCTTT. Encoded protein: CASSSRTEAMNTEAFF.

The CDR3 DNA reads TGTGCCAGTAGTATAGCACAGGGGACAGATACGCAGTATTTT. This translates into CASSIAQGTDTQYF. The chain uses TRBV19 and TRBJ2-3, with 7 bases that match TRBD1. Trimming cost V 1 base and J 3 bases; bases outside gene matches: 1. The CDR3 spans 14 residues. Germline-derived CDR1 and CDR2 are LNHDA and SQIVND (reference sequence).

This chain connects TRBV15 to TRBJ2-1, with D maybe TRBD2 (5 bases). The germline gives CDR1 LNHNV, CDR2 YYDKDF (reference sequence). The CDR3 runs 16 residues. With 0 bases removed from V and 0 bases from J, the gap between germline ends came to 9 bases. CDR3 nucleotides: TGTGCCACCAGCAGAGAGGGAGCGGTCTCCTACAATGAGCAGTTCTTC. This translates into CATSREGAVSYNEQFF.

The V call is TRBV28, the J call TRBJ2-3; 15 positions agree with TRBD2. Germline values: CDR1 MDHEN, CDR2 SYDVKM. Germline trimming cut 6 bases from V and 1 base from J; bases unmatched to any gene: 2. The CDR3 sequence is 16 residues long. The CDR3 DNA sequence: TGTGCCAGCAGCTGGACTAGCGGGAGGGGCACAGATACGCAGTATTTT. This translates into CASSWTSGRGTDTQYF. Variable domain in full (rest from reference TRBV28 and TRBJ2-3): DVKVTQSSRYLVKRTGEKVFLECVQDMDHENMFWYRQDPGLGLRLIYFSYDVKMKEKGDIPEGYSVSREKKERFSLILESASTNQTSMYLCASSWTSGRGTDTQYFGPGTRLTVL.

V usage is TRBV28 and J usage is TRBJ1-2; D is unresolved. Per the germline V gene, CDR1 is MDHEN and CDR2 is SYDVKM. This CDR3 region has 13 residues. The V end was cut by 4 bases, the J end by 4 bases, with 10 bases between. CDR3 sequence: CASSSPGAYGYTF. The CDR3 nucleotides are TGTGCCAGCAGTTCCCCAGGTGCCTATGGCTACACCTTC.

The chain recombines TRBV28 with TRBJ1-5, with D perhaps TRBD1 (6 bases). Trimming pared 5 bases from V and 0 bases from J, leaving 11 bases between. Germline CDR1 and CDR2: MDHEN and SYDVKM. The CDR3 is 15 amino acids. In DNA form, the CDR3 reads TGTGCCAGCAGTACTAAACAGGGTAGCAATCAGCCCCAGCATTTT. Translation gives CASSTKQGSNQPQHF.

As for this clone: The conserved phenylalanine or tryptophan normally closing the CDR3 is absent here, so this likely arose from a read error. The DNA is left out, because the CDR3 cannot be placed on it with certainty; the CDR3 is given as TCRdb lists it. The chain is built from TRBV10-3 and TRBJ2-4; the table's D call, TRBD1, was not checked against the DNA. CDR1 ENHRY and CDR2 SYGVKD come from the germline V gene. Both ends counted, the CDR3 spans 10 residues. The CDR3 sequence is CASDRGRVRI.